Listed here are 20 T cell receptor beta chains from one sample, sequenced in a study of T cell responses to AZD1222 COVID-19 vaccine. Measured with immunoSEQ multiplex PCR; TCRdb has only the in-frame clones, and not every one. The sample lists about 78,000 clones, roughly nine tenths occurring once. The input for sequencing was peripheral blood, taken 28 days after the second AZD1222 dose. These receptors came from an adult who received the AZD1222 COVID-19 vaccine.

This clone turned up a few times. The CDR3 protein is CASSPWTGADGYTF. In nucleotides, the CDR3 is TGTGCCAGCAGCCCATGGACAGGGGCGGATGGCTACACCTTC. The chain joins TRBV5-6 to TRBJ1-2; 9 nucleotides align to TRBD1. J gave up 6 bases and V 4 bases, and 7 bases lay outside the gene matches. Germline CDR1 reads SGHDT; CDR2 reads YYEEEE. The CDR3 runs to 14 residues. Based on the CDR3 plus reference TRBV5-6 and TRBJ1-2, the full variable domain is DAGVTQSPTHLIKTRGQQVTLRCSPKSGHDTVSWYQQALGQGPQFIFQYYEEEERQRGNFPDRFSGHQFPNYSSELNVNALLLGDSALYLCASSPWTGADGYTFGSGTRLTVV.

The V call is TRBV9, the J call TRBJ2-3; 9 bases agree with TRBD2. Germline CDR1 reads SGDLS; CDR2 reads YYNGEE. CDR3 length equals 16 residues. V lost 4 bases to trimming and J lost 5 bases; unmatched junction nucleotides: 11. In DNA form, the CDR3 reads TGTGCCAGCAGCCCGAGGGGGCGGGGGGGCGGAGATACGCAGTATTTT. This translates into CASSPRGRGGGDTQYF.

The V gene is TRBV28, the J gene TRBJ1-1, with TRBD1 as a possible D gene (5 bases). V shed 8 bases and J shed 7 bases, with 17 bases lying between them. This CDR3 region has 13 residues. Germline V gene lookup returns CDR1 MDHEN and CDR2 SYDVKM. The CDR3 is CASGPMRRGEAFF. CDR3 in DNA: TGTGCCAGCGGACCGATGAGGAGGGGTGAAGCTTTCTTT.

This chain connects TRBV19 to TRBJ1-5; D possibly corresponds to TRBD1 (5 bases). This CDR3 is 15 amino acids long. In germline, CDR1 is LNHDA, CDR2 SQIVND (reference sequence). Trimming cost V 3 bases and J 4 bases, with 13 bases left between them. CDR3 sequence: CASSMGPPGNQPQHF. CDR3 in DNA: TGTGCCAGTAGTATGGGACCTCCTGGGAATCAGCCCCAGCATTTT. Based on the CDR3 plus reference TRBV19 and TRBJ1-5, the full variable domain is DGGITQSPKYLFRKEGQNVTLSCEQNLNHDAMYWYRQDPGQGLRLIYYSQIVNDFQKGDIAEGYSVSREKKESFPLTVTSAQKNPTAFYLCASSMGPPGNQPQHFGDGTRLSIL.

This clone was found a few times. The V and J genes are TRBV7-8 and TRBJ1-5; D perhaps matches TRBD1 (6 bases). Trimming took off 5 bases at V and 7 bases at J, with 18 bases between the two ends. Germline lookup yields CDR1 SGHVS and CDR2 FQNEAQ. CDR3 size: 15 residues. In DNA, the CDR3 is TGTGCCAGCAGCCCCAGCAGGATGGGGGGCCAGCCCCAGCATTTT. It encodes CASSPSRMGGQPQHF.

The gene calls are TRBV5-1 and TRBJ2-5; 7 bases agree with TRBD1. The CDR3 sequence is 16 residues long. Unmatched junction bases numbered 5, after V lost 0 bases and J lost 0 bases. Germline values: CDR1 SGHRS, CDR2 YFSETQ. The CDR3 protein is CASSLGGTANQETQYF. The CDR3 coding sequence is TGCGCCAGCAGCTTGGGGGGGACAGCGAACCAAGAGACCCAGTACTTC.

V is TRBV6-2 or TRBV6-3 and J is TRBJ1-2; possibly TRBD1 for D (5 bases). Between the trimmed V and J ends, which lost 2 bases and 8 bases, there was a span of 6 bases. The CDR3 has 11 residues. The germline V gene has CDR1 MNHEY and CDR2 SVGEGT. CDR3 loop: CASSYQGGYTF. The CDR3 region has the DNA TGTGCCAGCAGTTACCAGGGAGGCTACACCTTC.

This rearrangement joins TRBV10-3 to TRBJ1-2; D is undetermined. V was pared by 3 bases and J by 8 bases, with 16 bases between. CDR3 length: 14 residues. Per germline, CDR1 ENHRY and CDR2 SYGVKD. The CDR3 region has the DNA TGTGCCATCAGTGAAGCCCTTAAGAGCGGAGGCTACACCTTC. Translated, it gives CAISEALKSGGYTF.

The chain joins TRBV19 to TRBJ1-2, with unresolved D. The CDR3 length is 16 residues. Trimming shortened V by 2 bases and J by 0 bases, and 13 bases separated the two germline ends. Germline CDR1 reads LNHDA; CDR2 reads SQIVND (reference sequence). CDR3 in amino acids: CASSISRAGPNYGYTF. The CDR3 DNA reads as TGTGCCAGTAGTATAAGTAGGGCAGGCCCTAACTATGGCTACACCTTC.

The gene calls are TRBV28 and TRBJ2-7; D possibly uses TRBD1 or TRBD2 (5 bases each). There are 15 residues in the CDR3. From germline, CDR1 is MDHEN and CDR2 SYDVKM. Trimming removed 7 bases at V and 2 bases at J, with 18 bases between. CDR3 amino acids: CASITNARDPYEQYF. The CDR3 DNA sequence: TGTGCCAGCATCACCAACGCCCGGGACCCCTACGAGCAGTACTTC.

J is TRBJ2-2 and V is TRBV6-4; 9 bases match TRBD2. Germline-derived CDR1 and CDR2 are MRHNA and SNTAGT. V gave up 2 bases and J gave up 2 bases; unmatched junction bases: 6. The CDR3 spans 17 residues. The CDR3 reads CASSDEASGENTGELFF. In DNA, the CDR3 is TGTGCCAGCAGTGACGAGGCTAGCGGGGAAAACACCGGGGAGCTGTTTTTT.

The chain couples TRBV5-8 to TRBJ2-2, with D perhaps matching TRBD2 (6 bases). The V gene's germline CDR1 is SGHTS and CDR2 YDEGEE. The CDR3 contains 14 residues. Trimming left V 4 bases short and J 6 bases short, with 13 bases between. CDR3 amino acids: CASSTGGVPGELFF. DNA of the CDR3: TGTGCCAGCAGCACGGGCGGGGTCCCCGGGGAGCTGTTTTTT.

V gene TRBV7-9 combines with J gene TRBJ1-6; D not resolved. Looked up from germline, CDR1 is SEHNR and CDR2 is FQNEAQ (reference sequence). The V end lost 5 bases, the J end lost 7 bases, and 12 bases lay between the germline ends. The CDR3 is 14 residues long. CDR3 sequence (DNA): TGTGCCAGCAGCCTAGACACCCTGAATTCACCCCTCCACTTT. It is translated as CASSLDTLNSPLHF.

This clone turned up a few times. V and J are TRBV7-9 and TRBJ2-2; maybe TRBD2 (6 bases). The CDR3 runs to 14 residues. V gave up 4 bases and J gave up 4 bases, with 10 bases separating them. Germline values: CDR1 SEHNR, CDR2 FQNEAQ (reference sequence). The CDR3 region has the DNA TGTGCCAGCAGCTGGGCCGGGGGCACCGGGGAGCTGTTTTTT. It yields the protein CASSWAGGTGELFF.

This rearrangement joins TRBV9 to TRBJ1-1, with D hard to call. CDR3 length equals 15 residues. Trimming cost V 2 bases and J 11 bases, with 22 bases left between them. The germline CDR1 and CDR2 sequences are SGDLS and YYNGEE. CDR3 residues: CASSVGNGEQFRAFF. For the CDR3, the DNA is TGTGCCAGCAGCGTGGGGAACGGGGAACAGTTTCGGGCTTTCTTT.

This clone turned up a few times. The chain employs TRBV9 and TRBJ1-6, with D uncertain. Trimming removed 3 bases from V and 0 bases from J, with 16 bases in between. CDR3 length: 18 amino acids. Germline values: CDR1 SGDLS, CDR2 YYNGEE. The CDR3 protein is CASSGPPEASSYNSPLHF. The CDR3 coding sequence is TGTGCCAGCAGCGGCCCGCCGGAAGCGAGCTCCTATAATTCACCCCTCCACTTT.

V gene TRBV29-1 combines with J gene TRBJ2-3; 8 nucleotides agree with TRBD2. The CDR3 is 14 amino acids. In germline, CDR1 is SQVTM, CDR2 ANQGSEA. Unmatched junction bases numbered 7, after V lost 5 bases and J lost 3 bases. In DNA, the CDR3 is TGCAGCGTTCAGCGGGGGAGCACTACAGATACGCAGTATTTT. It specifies CSVQRGSTTDTQYF.

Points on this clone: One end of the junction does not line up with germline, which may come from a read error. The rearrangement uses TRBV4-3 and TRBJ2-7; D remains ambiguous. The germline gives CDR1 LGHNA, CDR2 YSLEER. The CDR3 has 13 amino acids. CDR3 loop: CASSQDFSHEQYF. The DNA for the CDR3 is TGCGCCAGCAGCCAAGATTTCTCCCACGAGCAGTACTTC.

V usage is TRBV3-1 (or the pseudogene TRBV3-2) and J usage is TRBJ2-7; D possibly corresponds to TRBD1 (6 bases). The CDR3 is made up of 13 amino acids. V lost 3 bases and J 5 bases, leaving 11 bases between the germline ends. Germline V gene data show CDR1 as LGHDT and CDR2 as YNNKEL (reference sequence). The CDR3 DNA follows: TGTGCCAGCAGCCAGGGGGCTGGGCACGAGCAGTACTTC. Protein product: CASSQGAGHEQYF.

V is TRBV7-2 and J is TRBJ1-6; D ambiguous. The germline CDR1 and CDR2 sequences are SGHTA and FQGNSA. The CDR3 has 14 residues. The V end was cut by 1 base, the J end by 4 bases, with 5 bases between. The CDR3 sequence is CASSLDSYNSPLHF. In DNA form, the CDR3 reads TGTGCCAGCAGCTTAGACAGTTATAATTCACCCCTCCACTTT.